The rows below give T cell receptor beta chains drawn from one sample of a study of shared clonotypes between healthy human individuals. The table came from immunoSEQ multiplex PCR; TCRdb's copy has only in-frame clones and leaves some out. The sample holds about 2 million clones, 95% seen once. Sequencing used naive CD4+ T cells sorted from blood. These receptors all come from a man younger than 35 in good health. Both conserved end residues are trimmed from each CDR3. A D gene is named only where the DNA matches it firmly.

D	V	J	CDR3
-	TRBV13	TRBJ2-7	ASSYHMYRDSASYEQY
-	TRBV10-3	TRBJ2-1	AISESGGVNNEQF
TRBD1	TRBV7-7	TRBJ2-1	ASSLARTGANEQF
-	TRBV6-1	TRBJ2-1	ATVVVGNEQF
-	TRBV5-1	TRBJ2-7	ASSYSASYEQY
-	TRBV2	TRBJ1-2	ASTFRDYGYT
-	TRBV7-9	TRBJ1-3	ASTTPGKEGNSGNTIY
-	TRBV10-2	TRBJ2-5	ASSEQGRETQY
-	TRBV6-1	TRBJ1-2	ASSDSPVYGYT
-	TRBV9	TRBJ2-3	ASSVVWSEWDTQY
-	TRBV28	TRBJ1-1	ASRGRQNTEAF
TRBD1	TRBV2	TRBJ1-2	ASSGTGANYGYT
TRBD2	TRBV10-2	TRBJ2-1	ASNLAGVNNNEQF
TRBD1	TRBV6-6	TRBJ1-2	ASREGQGIGGYT
-	TRBV27	TRBJ2-7	ASSLGVGGSYEQY
-	TRBV2	TRBJ2-7	ASSKGGTVSPYEQY
-	TRBV10-3	TRBJ2-3	AISSGGFIGDTQY
-	TRBV9	TRBJ2-4	ASSPEGGRADIQY
-	TRBV2	TRBJ1-2	ASSEAPGYT
-	TRBV23-1	TRBJ1-4	ASSQSSGKLF
-	TRBV28	TRBJ2-7	ASMSRVGEQY
-	TRBV13	TRBJ2-1	ASSLRGKTGVTYNEQF
-	TRBV9	TRBJ2-1	ASSVDLQGRRVGEQF
TRBD1	TRBV6-1	TRBJ2-4	ASSDSTGTGNIQY
TRBD2	TRBV2	TRBJ2-1	ASSVGTSGSGEQF
-	TRBV7-2	TRBJ2-1	ASSQRPRQSYNEQF
TRBD1	TRBV18	TRBJ2-7	ASSPTAGGSDEQY
-	TRBV10-2	TRBJ2-5	ASRGAQETQY
-	TRBV11-1	TRBJ2-7	ASSLDRAATYEQY
-	TRBV9	TRBJ1-1	ASSPLPGGAEAF
TRBD2	TRBV10-3	TRBJ2-7	AISESGGTFAYEQY
-	TRBV11-2	TRBJ2-4	ASSLMELNIQY
-	TRBV15	TRBJ1-5	ATSRDGYSNQPQH
-	TRBV6-5	TRBJ2-7	ASSHKRATYEQY
-	TRBV7-9	TRBJ2-5	ASSKPGQRYQETQY
-	TRBV5-1	TRBJ2-7	ASSFDGYEQY
-	TRBV7-9	TRBJ1-2	ASSLEVPLGNYGYT
-	TRBV18	TRBJ1-2	ASSPEQAWGGYT
-	TRBV10-3	TRBJ1-2	AISPGSRDGYT
TRBD1	TRBV30	TRBJ2-3	AWSPGTATDTQY
-	TRBV4-3	TRBJ2-3	ASSIEVADTQY
-	TRBV11-3	TRBJ2-1	ASSHNRGSYNEQF
TRBD2	TRBV28	TRBJ2-1	ASTSLAGVNYNEQF
TRBD1	TRBV10-1	TRBJ2-7	ASSQGQGRMQY
TRBD1	TRBV15	TRBJ2-2	ATSPLPGQASTGELF
TRBD1	TRBV7-9	TRBJ2-3	ASTRQGTSTDTQY
-	TRBV7-2	TRBJ2-3	ASSRTSLSTDTQY
TRBD1	TRBV4-1	TRBJ2-7	ASSQVKGGQGLYEQY
-	TRBV7-8	TRBJ2-2	ASSPSRPNTGELF
-	TRBV2	TRBJ1-5	ASQQDSNQPQH
TRBD2	TRBV7-9	TRBJ2-3	ASSLVFRLAEYTDTQY
TRBD2	TRBV5-1	TRBJ2-5	ASSSWGSGGWETQY
TRBD1	TRBV2	TRBJ1-5	ASSPQGASQPQH
-	TRBV2	TRBJ2-5	ASREGPSRETQY